One sample yielded the 23 T cell receptor beta chains listed below, sequenced in a study of T cell responses to AZD1222 COVID-19 vaccine. Data came from immunoSEQ multiplex PCR; TCRdb stores just in-frame clones and leaves some out. The sample records around 78,000 clones, roughly 87% being singletons. The sample in question was peripheral blood, obtained on day 0 of AZD1222 vaccination. All receptors come from an adult in good health.

V and J are TRBV28 and TRBJ2-1; 13 nucleotides match TRBD2. Germline V CDR1 and CDR2: MDHEN, SYDVKM. V lost 4 bases to trimming and J lost 9 bases; unmatched junction nucleotides: 9. The CDR3 sequence is 16 residues long. The CDR3 bases are TGTGCCAGCAGTTCCGCGACTAGCGGGAGGAGAGTTGAGCAGTTCTTC. It translates to CASSSATSGRRVEQFF.

The chain employs TRBV28 and TRBJ1-2; perhaps TRBD1 as D (5 bases). The CDR3 runs 13 residues. Germline assignment: CDR1 MDHEN and CDR2 SYDVKM. The V gene lost 2 bases and the J gene lost 2 bases, with 6 bases spanning the gap. The CDR3 sequence: CASSLGGNYGYTF. DNA of the CDR3: TGTGCCAGCAGTTTAGGGGGGAACTATGGCTACACCTTC.

V is TRBV12-3 or TRBV12-4 and J is TRBJ2-1; unclear D gene. V was trimmed by 6 bases and J by 6 bases, leaving 12 bases between them. This CDR3 is 13 amino acids long. This chain's CDR3 is CASSLGPANEQFF. The DNA of the CDR3 is TGTGCCAGCAGCCTAGGGCCCGCCAATGAGCAGTTCTTC.

CDR3 bases: TGCAGCGTTACGTCCGGGGATCAGCCCCAGCATTTT. This translates into CSVTSGDQPQHF. The rearrangement joins TRBV29-1 to TRBJ1-5; D call uncertain. The V and J ends lost 5 bases and 5 bases respectively, with 10 bases between them. The CDR3 is made up of 12 amino acids. Germline CDR1 is SQVTM and CDR2 is ANQGSEA.

This clone was detected once. This sequence joins TRBV3-1 (or the pseudogene TRBV3-2) and TRBJ1-5; 8 bases fit TRBD1. V shed 6 bases and J 5 bases; nucleotides not matched to a gene: 6. CDR1 is LGHDT and CDR2 is YNNKEL in the germline V gene (reference sequence). The length of the CDR3 is 14 residues. In nucleotides, the CDR3 is TGTGCCAGCAGTCCGACAGGGGATGATCAGCCCCAGCATTTT. Amino acid sequence: CASSPTGDDQPQHF.

V usage is TRBV7-9 and J usage is TRBJ1-1; weak D call: TRBD1 (5 bases). Trimming stripped 5 bases from V and 5 bases from J, with 9 bases between. In germline, CDR1 is SEHNR, CDR2 FQNEAQ (reference sequence). The CDR3 consists of 12 residues. CDR3 sequence reads: CASSRGETEAFF. The CDR3 coding sequence is TGTGCCAGCAGCCGAGGGGAAACTGAAGCTTTCTTT.

The rearrangement links TRBV3-1 (or the pseudogene TRBV3-2) to TRBJ2-2; unclear D gene. CDR1 LGHDT and CDR2 YNNKEL come from the germline V gene (reference sequence). Deletions cut 0 bases from V and 6 bases from J, with 8 bases between. This CDR3 spans 14 amino acids. The CDR3 bases are TGTGCCAGCAGCCAAGATGCAAGCGCCGGGGAGCTGTTTTTT. This encodes CASSQDASAGELFF.

The chain is built from TRBV7-6 and TRBJ2-1, with 9 bases matching TRBD2. Per germline, CDR1 SGHVS and CDR2 FNYEAQ. Trimming removed 0 bases from V and 7 bases from J; junction bases left unmatched: 13. The CDR3 sequence is 18 residues long. CDR3 sequence: CASSLAIPSSGIGNEQFF. Here the CDR3 DNA reads TGTGCCAGCAGCTTAGCAATCCCCTCTAGCGGGATTGGGAATGAGCAGTTCTTC.

The CDR3 reads CASSQVPGGGEKLFF. CDR3 DNA sequence: TGCGCCAGCAGCCAAGTGCCCGGCGGGGGTGAAAAACTGTTTTTT. The chain links TRBV4-1 to TRBJ1-4, with a possible D match to TRBD1 (5 bases). Trimming took 1 base from V and 7 from J, leaving 13 bases between them. Germline V lookup: CDR1 MGHRA, CDR2 YSYEKL. This CDR3 is 15 amino acids long.

The J gene is TRBJ2-5, the V gene TRBV6-1; TRBD1 is a possible D gene (6 bases). V lost 1 base and J lost 2, with 11 bases in between. This CDR3 has 15 amino acids. CDR1 and CDR2 (germline): MNHNS, SASEGT. The CDR3 region is CASSEVGTRQETQYF. The CDR3 bases are TGTGCCAGCAGTGAAGTCGGGACACGACAAGAGACCCAGTACTTC.

The CDR3 reads CASSPRTHGGFMNTEAFF. Here the CDR3 DNA reads TGTGCCAGCTCACCACGGACACACGGAGGTTTTATGAACACTGAAGCTTTCTTT. The chain links TRBV18 to TRBJ1-1, with D maybe TRBD1 (5 bases). Germline CDR1 is KGHSH and CDR2 is LQKENI. The CDR3 contains 18 residues. Between the trimmed V and J ends, which lost 1 base and 0 bases, there was a span of 18 bases. The full variable domain, with the rest looked up from reference TRBV18 and TRBJ1-1, is NAGVMQNPRHLVRRRGQEARLRCSPMKGHSHVYWYRQLPEEGLKFMVYLQKENIIDESGMPKERFSAEFPKEGPSILRIQQVVRGDSAAYFCASSPRTHGGFMNTEAFFGQGTRLTVV.

The chain couples TRBV15 to TRBJ1-6, with D perhaps matching TRBD1 (5 bases). The germline V gene encodes CDR1 LNHNV and CDR2 YYDKDF (reference sequence). The V gene lost 0 bases and the J gene lost 5 bases, with 11 bases spanning the gap. There are 16 residues in the CDR3. CDR3: CATSRDGAGNNSPLHF. The CDR3 DNA follows: TGTGCCACCAGCAGAGACGGGGCAGGGAATAATTCACCCCTCCACTTT.

The chain has TRBV5-1 and TRBJ2-7, with 11 bases fitting TRBD2. The length of the CDR3 is 16 residues. The V gene end was trimmed by 2 bases and the J gene end by 6 bases; junction bases not matched to a gene: 10. In germline, CDR1 is SGHRS, CDR2 YFSETQ. The CDR3 loop reads CASSLNSGRAGGEQYF. The CDR3, as DNA: TGCGCCAGCAGCTTAAATAGCGGGAGGGCTGGAGGCGAGCAGTACTTC.

The CDR3 DNA follows: TGTGCCACCGGTCGCGACTATGGCTACACCTTC. Protein sequence: CATGRDYGYTF. The chain is built from TRBV15 and TRBJ1-2; unclear D gene. The CDR3 has 11 residues. Germline assignment: CDR1 LNHNV and CDR2 YYDKDF (reference sequence). V lost 8 bases to trimming and J lost 3 bases, with 7 bases between them.

The gene calls are TRBV4-1 and TRBJ2-1; 11 bases map to TRBD2. With 6 bases clipped from V and 1 base from J, the junction kept 5 bases outside the gene matches. The germline CDR1 and CDR2 sequences are MGHRA and YSYEKL. The CDR3 is made up of 16 amino acids. CDR3 sequence reads: CASSFIAGGSYNEQFF. The CDR3 coding sequence is TGCGCCAGCAGTTTTATAGCGGGAGGGTCCTACAATGAGCAGTTCTTC.

This clone has a single count. J is TRBJ2-3 and V is TRBV2; tentatively, D is TRBD1 (6 bases). Trimming took off 9 bases at V and 12 bases at J, with 16 bases between the two ends. Germline values: CDR1 SNHLY, CDR2 FYNNEI. This CDR3 is built from 11 residues. The CDR3 loop is CARRTEETQYF. DNA of the CDR3: TGTGCCAGGCGGACAGAAGAAACACAGTATTTT.

CDR3 sequence reads: CASSYHSGGGQFF. CDR3 DNA sequence: TGCGCCAGCAGTTACCACAGCGGAGGGGGGCAGTTCTTC. V gene TRBV4-1 combines with J gene TRBJ2-1; either TRBD1 or TRBD2 may supply D (6 bases each). The V gene lost 6 bases and the J gene lost 12 bases, with 18 bases spanning the gap. The CDR3 is 13 amino acids. CDR1 MGHRA and CDR2 YSYEKL come from the germline V gene.

The chain combines TRBV27 with TRBJ2-1, with a weak D call TRBD1 (7 bases). The ends were cut back, 6 bases at V and 0 bases at J, with 27 bases in the middle. The CDR3 is 20 residues long. Per the germline V gene, CDR1 is MNHEY and CDR2 is SMNVEV (reference sequence). As DNA, the CDR3 is TGTGCCAGCAGACCACAGGGGAAGACTAGAGCCTTATACTCCTACAATGAGCAGTTCTTC. The encoded protein is CASRPQGKTRALYSYNEQFF.

This rearrangement joins TRBV27 to TRBJ1-2; weak D call: TRBD1 (6 bases). This CDR3 spans 14 amino acids. V gave up 1 base and J gave up 8 bases, with 14 bases separating them. In germline, CDR1 is MNHEY, CDR2 SMNVEV (reference sequence). This CDR3 reads CASSLWARGGGYTF. The CDR3 nucleotides read TGTGCCAGCAGTTTATGGGCCAGGGGAGGCGGCTACACCTTC.

The V and J genes are TRBV6-2 or TRBV6-3 and TRBJ2-7; 7 nucleotides agree with TRBD1. In germline, CDR1 is MNHEY, CDR2 SVGEGT. V gave up 0 bases and J gave up 6 bases; unmatched junction bases: 11. CDR3 length: 16 amino acids. Written as DNA, the CDR3 is TGTGCCAGCAGTTACTCGATAAGGGGGCGCGACAGCGAGCAGTACTTC. It specifies CASSYSIRGRDSEQYF.

The gene calls are TRBV7-2 and TRBJ2-6; no firm D call. Per germline, CDR1 SGHTA and CDR2 FQGNSA. The ends were cut back, 1 base at V and 0 bases at J, with 4 bases in the middle. The CDR3 length is 15 residues. CDR3 DNA: TGTGCCAGCAGCTTAGGATTCTCTGGGGCCAACGTCCTGACTTTC. Translated, it gives CASSLGFSGANVLTF.

The chain combines TRBV4-2 with TRBJ1-3, with a tentative D call TRBD1 (6 bases). The CDR3 extends over 15 amino acids. Germline lookup yields CDR1 LGHNA and CDR2 YNFKEQ. The V end lost 2 bases, the J end lost 4 bases, and 12 bases lay between the germline ends. CDR3 residues: CASSQPRGGGNTIYF. For the CDR3, the DNA is TGTGCCAGCAGCCAACCTCGGGGGGGCGGAAACACCATATATTTT.

CDR3 amino acids: CATSSPTGATSPETQYF. In nucleotides, the CDR3 is TGTGCCACCAGCAGCCCCACCGGGGCTACTTCCCCAGAGACCCAGTACTTC. The rearrangement uses TRBV15 and TRBJ2-5; tentatively, D is TRBD1 or TRBD2 (5 bases each). The length of the CDR3 is 17 residues. CDR1 LNHNV and CDR2 YYDKDF come from the germline V gene (reference sequence). V lost 3 bases to trimming and J lost 4 bases, with 21 bases between them.